This is a list of T cell receptor beta chains from one sample in a study of cytomegalovirus exposure and HLA in healthy donors. Clones were read by immunoSEQ multiplex PCR, and TCRdb kept only the in-frame ones, dropping some. The ten most abundant clones cover roughly 0.7% of a sample with 150,000 to 250,000 clones. The sample was PBMCs. Source of these receptors: a boy under 18 in good health and CMV-seronegative. Both conserved end residues are part of each CDR3. The D gene is left open where the match is weak.

>NA|TRBJ2-5|TRBV27
CASSPYPLQETQYF
TGTGCCAGCAGTCCCTACCCCCTCCAAGAGACCCAGTACTTC
>TRBD1|TRBJ1-2|TRBV9
CASSATGTEVAGYTF
TGTGCCAGCAGCGCAACCGGGACAGAGGTGGCTGGCTACACCTTC
>NA|TRBJ2-5|TRBV29-1
CSVEVLATQYF
TGCAGCGTTGAGGTGCTAGCGACCCAGTACTTC
>NA|TRBJ2-5|TRBV7-6
CASSLVLAREETQYF
TGTGCCAGCAGCTTAGTACTCGCGAGGGAAGAGACCCAGTACTTC
>NA|TRBJ1-1|TRBV5-1
CASSFSGGLTEAFF
TGCGCCAGCAGCTTTTCGGGGGGCTTGACTGAAGCTTTCTTT
>TRBD1|TRBJ2-7|TRBV4-1
CASSQGGFRDRVGYEQYF
TGCGCCAGCAGCCAAGGCGGCTTCCGGGACAGGGTGGGGTACGAGCAGTACTTC
>NA|TRBJ1-6|TRBV5-1
CASSLENSPLHF
TGCGCCAGCAGCCTAGAAAATTCACCCCTCCACTTT
>TRBD1|TRBJ2-7|TRBV25-1
CASSTGTGSEQYF
TGTGCCAGCAGTACCGGGACAGGTAGCGAGCAGTACTTC
>NA|TRBJ1-1|TRBV6-6
CASSLNSENTEAFF
TGTGCCAGCAGCCTCAATTCAGAGAACACTGAAGCTTTCTTT
>NA|TRBJ1-2|TRBV10-3
CAISEGSGAASNGYTF
TGTGCCATCAGTGAGGGGTCAGGGGCGGCCTCTAATGGCTACACCTTC
>NA|TRBJ2-6|TRBV27
CASSQTDTEFSGANVLTF
TGTGCCAGCAGTCAGACCGACACCGAATTCTCTGGGGCCAACGTCCTGACTTTC
>NA|TRBJ2-2|TRBV5-1
CASSLAPGTYANTGELFF
TGCGCCAGCAGCTTGGCCCCAGGGACTTACGCGAACACCGGGGAGCTGTTTTTT
>TRBD1|TRBJ2-7|TRBV4-1
CASSFLTGTYEQYF
TGCGCCAGCAGCTTCTTGACAGGGACCTACGAGCAGTACTTC
>NA|TRBJ2-2|TRBV14
CASSQITATGELFF
TGTGCCAGCAGCCAAATCACAGCCACCGGGGAGCTGTTTTTT
>TRBD2|TRBJ2-1|TRBV9
CASSVGTSGGPSSYNEQFF
TGTGCCAGCAGCGTAGGGACTAGCGGGGGGCCAAGCTCCTACAATGAGCAGTTCTTC
>TRBD1|TRBJ2-2|TRBV7-3
CASSLDYRDRGYTGELFF
TGTGCCAGCAGCTTAGATTATCGGGACAGGGGTTACACCGGGGAGCTGTTTTTT
>NA|TRBJ1-2|TRBV30
CAWSVMRGGGYTF
TGTGCCTGGAGTGTAATGCGAGGGGGTGGCTACACCTTC
>NA|TRBJ1-6|TRBV5-1
CASSPIGGRDSPLHF
TGCGCCAGCAGCCCAATCGGGGGGCGAGATTCACCCCTCCACTTT
>TRBD2|TRBJ2-1|TRBV11-1
CASSLERDYYREQFF
TGTGCCAGCAGCTTAGAACGGGACTACTATAGGGAGCAGTTCTTC
>TRBD1|TRBJ1-2|TRBV28
CASSLNRTGAYHGYTF
TGTGCCAGCAGTTTAAATAGGACAGGGGCCTATCATGGCTACACCTTC
>NA|TRBJ2-2|TRBV10-1
CASSAGEATGELFF
TGCGCCAGCAGTGCCGGGGAGGCCACCGGGGAGCTGTTTTTT
>NA|TRBJ2-1|TRBV5-6
CASSLVGTWTNEQFF
TGTGCCAGCAGCTTGGTTGGGACATGGACGAATGAGCAGTTCTTC